This T cell receptor beta chain was observed in a study of blood T cell repertoires in COVID-19 (TCRdb year 2020). A note on the overall study: Samples from collaborators originated in the United States, Italy and Spain and spanned both the acute and convalescent phases of COVID-19. A freely available public database, intended as a resource for researchers studying the immune response to SARS-CoV-2, is where the repertoires were released. The prospective study material was composed of cDNA or gDNA derived from T cells, B-cell-depleted T cells, or PBMCs. Sample metadata almost always included a de-identified subject ID, COVID-19 status, age in years and sex. Where HLA class I and class II types were available, the types were taken from metadata supplied by the sample provider, not from assay-based typing. The samples were drawn from two sources: the first 160 participants of the ongoing ImmuneRACE study, and over 950 subjects contributed by 6 global collaborators. The dataset comprised deeply sampled blood TCRbeta repertoires from subjects exposed to, actively infected with, or recovered from COVID-19. Summary of the overall study and its limitations: How much clinical and demographic metadata was included differed by source and by participant, and the metadata was provided uncurated.

In regard to this clone: What antigen it recognizes has not been identified. Base qualities are not recorded, but no much larger clone differs from it by a single base.

Reading the germline V gene gives CDR1 SGDLS and CDR2 YYNGEE. The junction carries 13 bases between V and J, which are trimmed by 4 bases and 3 bases respectively. The CDR3 has 14 amino acids, counting the end cysteine and phenylalanine. The CDR3 DNA has 42 bases and is translated from base 1. TCRbeta CDR3 regions were amplified from genomic DNA using the immunoSEQ Assay, a bias-controlled multiplex PCR. As for the authors' bioinformatics: Nucleated cell counts per sample were estimated from amplification of reference gene primers within the assay. To quantify the absolute abundance of each unique TCRbeta CDR3 rearrangement, sequence reads were collapsed and filtered. For each sample, productive Simpson clonality was calculated by taking the square root of Simpson's diversity index across productive rearrangements. Entries here come from immuneACCESS through TCRdb and include only in-frame sequences with V and J called. Some clones fail to appear in such tables; in the studies checked, an unresolved V gene covers under half of the shortfall, and the cause of the remainder is unknown. That table furnishes V, J and clone size, whereas the DNA furnished D and trimming. Counted in this sample were around 300,000 clones; around nine tenths of them appeared once. Together, the top ten hold roughly 1.1% of the sample.

In the prospective study, participants were roughly 18 to 89 years old, resided in 20 to 30 geographic areas of the United States, and were enrolled through a virtual design. Cohort assignment in the prospective study relied on participant-reported clinical history from a screening survey and a study questionnaire. ImmuneRACE Cohort 3 recovered participants were defined by two consecutive negative NP/OP PCR tests, healthcare professional clearance, or symptom resolution. Mobile phlebotomists in the prospective study collected whole blood, serum and a nasopharyngeal or oropharyngeal swab from every participant. Over a roughly two-month period, participants in the prospective study had the option of providing additional blood draws and questionnaires. Blood samples from the prospective study were shipped frozen or at room temperature prior to DNA extraction.

The origin of this receptor is a woman in her twenties or thirties who had recovered from COVID-19. The chain was built from TRBV9 and TRBJ1-1; matching of 5 bases hints at TRBD1 as the D gene. The sequencing sample was made of PBMCs or T cells enriched from blood (not recorded which). The nucleotide sequence is TGTGCCAGCAGCCCCAATACAGGATACACTGAAGCTTTCTTT. Its translation is CASSPNTGYTEAFF.